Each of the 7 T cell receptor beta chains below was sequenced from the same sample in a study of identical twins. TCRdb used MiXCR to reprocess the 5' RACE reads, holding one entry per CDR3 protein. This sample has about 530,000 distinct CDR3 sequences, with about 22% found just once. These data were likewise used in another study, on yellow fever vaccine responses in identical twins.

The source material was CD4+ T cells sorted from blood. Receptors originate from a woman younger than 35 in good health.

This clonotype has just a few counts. The CDR3 nucleotides read TGTGCCAGCAGCCGCGAGACTAGCGGGGGTATGAATGAGCAGTTCTTC. Amino acid sequence: CASSRETSGGMNEQFF. This sequence joins TRBV12-3 or TRBV12-4 and TRBJ2-1; 12 positions agree with TRBD2. The length of the CDR3 is 16 residues. V shed 6 bases and J 7 bases; nucleotides not matched to a gene: 10.

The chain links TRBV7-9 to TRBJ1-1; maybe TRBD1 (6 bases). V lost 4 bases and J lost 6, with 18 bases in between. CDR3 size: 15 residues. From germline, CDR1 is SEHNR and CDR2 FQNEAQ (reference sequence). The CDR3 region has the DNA TGTGCCAGCAGCTCCCCGGAACAGGGCATCGCTGAAGCTTTCTTT. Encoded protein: CASSSPEQGIAEAFF.

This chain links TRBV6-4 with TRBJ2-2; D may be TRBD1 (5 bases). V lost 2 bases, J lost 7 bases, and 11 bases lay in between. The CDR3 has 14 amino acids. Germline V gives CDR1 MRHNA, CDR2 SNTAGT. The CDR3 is CASSDRGGNGELFF. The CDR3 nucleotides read TGTGCCAGCAGTGACAGGGGCGGAAACGGGGAGCTGTTTTTT.

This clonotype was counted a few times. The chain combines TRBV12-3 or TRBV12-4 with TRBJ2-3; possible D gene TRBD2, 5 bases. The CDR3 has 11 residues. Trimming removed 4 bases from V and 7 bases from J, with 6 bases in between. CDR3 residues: CASSSGYTQYF. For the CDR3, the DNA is TGTGCCAGCAGTTCGGGATATACGCAGTATTTT.

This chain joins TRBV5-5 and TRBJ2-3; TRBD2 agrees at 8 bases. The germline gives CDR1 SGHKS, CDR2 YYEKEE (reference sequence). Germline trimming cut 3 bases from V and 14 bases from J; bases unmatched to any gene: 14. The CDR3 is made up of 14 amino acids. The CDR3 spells CASSSTSEAGSGYF. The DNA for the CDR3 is TGTGCCAGCAGCTCGACTAGCGAGGCCGGTTCGGGGTATTTT.

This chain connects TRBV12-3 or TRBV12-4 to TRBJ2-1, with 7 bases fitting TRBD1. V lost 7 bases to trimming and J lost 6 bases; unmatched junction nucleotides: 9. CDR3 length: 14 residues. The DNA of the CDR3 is TGTGCCAGCACGGAACAGGGGACATCCAATGAGCAGTTCTTC. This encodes CASTEQGTSNEQFF.

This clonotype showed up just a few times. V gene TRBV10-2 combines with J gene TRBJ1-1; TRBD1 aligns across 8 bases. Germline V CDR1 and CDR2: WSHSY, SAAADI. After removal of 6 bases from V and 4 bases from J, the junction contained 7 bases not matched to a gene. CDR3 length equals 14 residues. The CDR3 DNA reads TGCGCCAGCAGGCGAGGACAGGGACCCACTGAAGCTTTCTTT. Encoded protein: CASRRGQGPTEAFF.